These 9 T cell receptor beta chains share one sample of origin, sequenced in a study of blood T cell repertoires in COVID-19 (dated by TCRdb to 2020 to 2022). The library was prepared using the immunoSEQ multiplex PCR assay. TCRdb took over this immuneACCESS table, retaining in-frame rearrangements with V and J assigned. Such tables are incomplete; in checked studies, under half of the missing clones stem from an unresolved V gene, and the remainder is unexplained. Here the sample has approximately 250,000 clones; 88% occur a single time. Jointly, the top ten make up 2% to 2.5% of the sample. Sequencing was performed on PBMCs or T cells enriched from blood (not recorded which). These receptor sequences come from a woman aged 55-70 years in a cohort exposed to, infected with or recovered from COVID-19 (not recorded which).

The rearrangement links TRBV5-4 to TRBJ1-2; 7 nucleotides agree with TRBD1. The J segment lost 4 bases and the V segment lost 4 bases, leaving 7 bases of the junction unmatched. Germline V gene lookup returns CDR1 SGHNT and CDR2 YYREEE (reference sequence). The CDR3 totals 14 residues. For the CDR3, the DNA is TGTGCCAGCAGCATATGGGACAGCCGCTATGGCTACACCTTC. Translating gives CASSIWDSRYGYTF.

V gene TRBV5-1 combines with J gene TRBJ2-7; D remains ambiguous. This CDR3 comprises 12 residues. V was shortened by 3 bases and J by 3 bases, with 7 bases between the two germline ends. Germline CDR1 reads SGHRS; CDR2 reads YFSETQ. The CDR3 is CASSSLGYEQYF. The CDR3 DNA reads TGCGCCAGCAGCTCCCTAGGCTACGAGCAGTACTTC.

The J gene is TRBJ2-1, the V gene TRBV7-2, with D maybe TRBD2 (6 bases). The germline gives CDR1 SGHTA, CDR2 FQGNSA. V was clipped by 5 bases and J by 0 bases, with 11 bases between them. The CDR3 has 15 amino acids. The CDR3 sequence: CASSPRLDSYNEQFF. CDR3 nucleotides: TGTGCCAGCAGCCCCCGACTAGACTCCTACAATGAGCAGTTCTTC.

V usage is TRBV6-1 and J usage is TRBJ2-2, with D uncertain. Germline CDR1 and CDR2: MNHNS and SASEGT. This CDR3 is 15 amino acids long. V shed 2 bases and J shed 6 bases, with 13 bases lying between them. The CDR3 sequence: CASSETITSAGELFF. CDR3 DNA sequence: TGTGCCAGCAGTGAAACTATTACCTCCGCCGGGGAGCTGTTTTTT.

This clone is a singleton in its sample. The V gene is TRBV6-1, the J gene TRBJ2-7; tentative D call: TRBD1 (5 bases). Germline CDR1 and CDR2: MNHNS and SASEGT. The CDR3 extends over 13 amino acids. Trimming took off 3 bases at V and 2 bases at J, with 8 bases between the two ends. The CDR3 sequence is CASSEAGTYEQYF. In DNA, the CDR3 is TGTGCCAGCAGTGAGGCAGGGACCTACGAGCAGTACTTC.

CDR3 sequence reads: CASSLQGQGGYEQYF. CDR3 coding DNA: TGTGCCAGCAGCTTACAAGGGCAGGGGGGCTACGAGCAGTACTTC. The chain has TRBV11-2 and TRBJ2-7; possible D gene TRBD1, 7 bases. Deletions cut 2 bases from V and 3 bases from J, with 14 bases between. CDR3 length: 15 amino acids. Germline V gives CDR1 SGHAT, CDR2 FQNNGV.

This rearrangement joins TRBV7-2 to TRBJ2-5; 13 positions agree with TRBD2. J was trimmed by 5 bases and V by 3 bases; bases with no gene match: 0. The CDR3 is 14 residues long. Germline V gene lookup returns CDR1 SGHTA and CDR2 FQGNSA. The CDR3 bases are TGTGCCAGCAGCTTGACTAGCGGGAGGGAGACCCAGTACTTC. Translation gives CASSLTSGRETQYF.

This sequence joins TRBV7-9 and TRBJ1-6; D may be TRBD1 (5 bases). Germline-derived CDR1 and CDR2 are SEHNR and FQNEAQ (reference sequence). CDR3 length: 15 amino acids. The V end was cut by 5 bases, the J end by 6 bases, with 14 bases between. The CDR3 coding sequence is TGTGCCAGCAGCGGCCCAGGGAATACTAATTCACCCCTCCACTTT. The encoded protein is CASSGPGNTNSPLHF.

This clone appeared once. This chain joins TRBV25-1 and TRBJ2-3, with 7 bases matching TRBD1. The germline V gene encodes CDR1 MGHDK and CDR2 SYGVNS. The CDR3 contains 15 residues. The trim removed 3 bases at V and 0 bases at J, leaving 3 bases unmatched. CDR3 in amino acids: CASSDRDRSTDTQYF. The CDR3, as DNA: TGTGCCAGCAGTGACCGGGACAGAAGCACAGATACGCAGTATTTT.